This note documents a single T cell receptor (beta chain) sequence. This clonotype was recorded many times. Its recognized antigen is unknown. No quality values exist for individual bases; no much larger clone is one base distant. A patient counted as having stable Graves' hyperthyroidism if no progression to ophthalmopathy occurred over 18 months of follow-up. Hyperthyroidism patients were newly diagnosed, with disease duration under 2 months, and aged 18 to 65 years. Any patient with an uncontrolled infection, another autoimmune disease, pregnancy or lactation was excluded. Diagnoses relied on clinical symptoms, serum thyroxine and TRAb, thyroid ultrasound and orbital computed tomography. PBMCs were isolated from more than 9 ml of fresh peripheral blood by Ficoll-Paque density gradient centrifugation. Total RNA was extracted using Trizol reagent, and RNA quality was assessed on an Agilent 2100 Bioanalyzer.

These data come from a study of T cells in Graves' hyperthyroidism and ophthalmopathy (dated by TCRdb to between 2018 and 2021). About the investigation overall: Peripheral blood samples were taken at the time of initial diagnosis, prior to any treatment. TCR V-J signatures able to tell the groups apart were searched for in a discovery cohort of 90 to 100 patients, of whom 43 had Graves' ophthalmopathy and roughly 59 had stable Graves' hyperthyroidism. An independent validation cohort of under 20 hyperthyroidism patients and some 15 patients who later progressed to ophthalmopathy tested prospective prediction of ophthalmopathy. The roughly 99 discovery patients were divided at random into training and test sets in a 7:3 ratio. In addition, the study compared T-cell repertoires in thyroid tissue and in blood from roughly six Graves' hyperthyroidism patients. After blood sampling, hyperthyroidism patients were treated with methimazole at a starting dose of 30 mg daily, and ophthalmopathy patients were treated with high-dose intravenous methylprednisolone. The paper reports TCR Vbeta CDR3 sequencing of some 140 peripheral blood samples: some 41 ophthalmopathy, around 80 hyperthyroidism and roughly 17 progressor patients. Paper-wide results and their limitations: In cross-validation, a model built on a 13 V-J signature told ophthalmopathy apart from stable hyperthyroidism with 85% to 90% sensitivity and roughly 83% specificity, and in testing the same model reached 80%/75%. Sample size was not statistically predetermined, and blinding of investigators to group allocation was not performed. Blood samples also contained most of the expanded thyroid clonotypes (frequency above 0.001), which suggests that blood repertoires may reflect thyroid immune responses. In validation, progression to ophthalmopathy was predicted by the model with roughly 69% sensitivity and roughly 72% specificity, a median of approximately 6.5 months before onset.

CDR1 is given as MNHEY and CDR2 as SVGEGT, both from the germline V gene. Germline trimming: 10 bases from V, 2 bases from J; junction bases outside gene matches: 4. The CDR3 spans 13 residues, from the cysteine through the phenylalanine. Just CDR3 DNA is preserved here, 39 bases in frame from base 1. The TCR beta CDR3 regions were amplified from RNA transcripts. The TCR CDR3 was subjected to a first round of RT-PCR using the HTBI primer set and the Qiagen OneStep RT-PCR kit. Libraries were constructed in a second round of multiplex PCR, after which size selection and purification were performed. Libraries were sequenced paired-end with 100 bp reads on an Illumina HiSeq2000. Per the original workflow: SOAPnuke was used to process the raw data, with reads discarded if the reads contained adapters or uncalled bases, had a mean Phred below 15, or lacked an exact constant-primer or identifier match. High-quality paired reads were merged using COPE v1.2.5, and each unique nucleotide sequence was defined as a clonotype. MiTCR v1.1 was used to align the clonotypes against IMGT TRBV, TRBD and TRBJ reference segments. The analysis was restricted to V-J combinations with a frequency above 0.0001, which together covered about 99% of the repertoires. A TCS score was defined as the ratio between F50 (clonal expansion) and ExV (chaos), using BLOSUM62-based TCRdist between CDR3 peptides within each V-J. Welch's t-statistics and random forest reduced fewer than 550 V-J features to 13, which were used in a naive Bayes classifier (R e1071). In-frame beta chains were kept once TCRdb had trimmed the public reads at Q25 with fastp and called clones with MiXCR. Entries that share a CDR3 protein sequence are merged under the most common genes and DNA. The V and J calls were not made by the authors but by TCRdb's processing. The sample contains under 400,000 distinct CDR3 sequences, roughly 13% of them found a single time. Of the sample, roughly 9.2% is held by the ten largest clones.

The TCR was taken from a woman in her late teens or twenties with Graves' hyperthyroidism. The chain is made from TRBV6-2 or TRBV6-3 and TRBJ2-5; a stretch of 10 junction bases matches TRBD2. The sequenced sample consisted of blood. The bases read TGTGCCATAGCGGGAGGTCGACAAGAGACCCAGTACTTC. The encoded protein is CAIAGGRQETQYF.